The next 29 T cell receptor beta chains were all read from a single sample in a study of blood T cell repertoires in COVID-19 (dated by TCRdb to 2019 to 2021). The library was built by means of the immunoSEQ multiplex PCR assay. TCRdb's version of the immuneACCESS table is confined to in-frame rearrangements and falls short of the full clone set. An unresolved V gene accounts for under half of the shortfall where checked; the remainder is of unknown origin. Recorded for this sample are some 70,000 clones; around nine tenths of them occurred a single time. The ten largest clones take up 6% to 7% of the sample. Sequenced sample: peripheral blood. The receptors derive from a man aged 50-59 years with active COVID-19.

The chain links TRBV7-2 to TRBJ2-7; tentatively, D is TRBD1 (6 bases). Germline CDR1 SGHTA, CDR2 FQGNSA. The V end was cut by 2 bases, the J end by 2 bases, with 7 bases between. The CDR3 length is 13 residues. The CDR3 region is CASSLRDTYEQYF. CDR3 DNA sequence: TGTGCCAGCAGCTTAAGGGACACCTACGAGCAGTACTTC.

The V gene is TRBV18, the J gene TRBJ1-4, with TRBD1 identical over 9 bases. This CDR3 contains 15 residues. Germline values: CDR1 KGHSH, CDR2 LQKENI. V gave up 6 bases and J gave up 8 bases; unmatched junction bases: 10. The CDR3 DNA sequence: TGTGCCAGCTCCCTAAACCGGGACAGGGAGGAAAAACTGTTTTTT. It yields the protein CASSLNRDREEKLFF.

The CDR3 loop reads CASSLPGGAGRYEQYF. The CDR3 nucleotides are TGCGCCAGCAGCCTCCCCGGGGGAGCGGGAAGATACGAGCAGTACTTC. The chain carries TRBV4-1 and TRBJ2-7; TRBD2 matches at 7 bases. Trimming removed 4 bases from V and 4 bases from J; junction bases left unmatched: 13. The CDR3 runs to 16 residues. In germline, CDR1 is MGHRA, CDR2 YSYEKL.

The chain couples TRBV4-3 to TRBJ1-1; TRBD1 agrees at 10 bases. Germline V gene data show CDR1 as LGHNA and CDR2 as YSLEER. After removal of 0 bases from V and 4 bases from J, the junction contained 5 bases not matched to a gene. This CDR3 contains 16 residues. Written as DNA, the CDR3 is TGCGCCAGCAGCCAAGATACCGGGACAGGGGTCACTGAAGCTTTCTTT. Amino acids: CASSQDTGTGVTEAFF.

J is TRBJ1-1 and V is TRBV7-8; perhaps TRBD1 as D (5 bases). V was pared by 3 bases and J by 11 bases, with 13 bases between. Germline CDR1 SGHVS, CDR2 FQNEAQ. The CDR3 length is 12 residues. CDR3 sequence: CASSLSGGDAFF. The CDR3 DNA is TGTGCCAGCAGCTTGTCCGGGGGTGATGCTTTCTTT.

This chain links TRBV30 with TRBJ1-6; no reliable D call. The V gene lost 3 bases and the J gene lost 10 bases, with 7 bases spanning the gap. This CDR3 has 11 amino acids. Looked up from germline, CDR1 is GTSNPN and CDR2 is SVGIG (reference sequence). The CDR3 DNA reads TGTGCCTGGAGCCCGGGGTCACCCCTCCACTTT. This gives the protein CAWSPGSPLHF.

In DNA, the CDR3 is TGTGCCAGCAGCGTATCTCAGGTTGCCACTGAAGCTTTCTTT. The encoded protein is CASSVSQVATEAFF. This chain uses TRBV9 with TRBJ1-1; D is undetermined. The V end was cut by 1 base, the J end by 4 bases, with 11 bases between. CDR1 is SGDLS and CDR2 is YYNGEE in the germline V gene. The CDR3 totals 14 residues. Full variable domain (missing parts from reference TRBV9 and TRBJ1-1): DSGVTQTPKHLITATGQRVTLRCSPRSGDLSVYWYQQSLDQGLQFLIQYYNGEERAKGNILERFSAQQFPDLHSELNLSSLELGDSALYFCASSVSQVATEAFFGQGTRLTVV.

The chain links TRBV29-1 to TRBJ2-3, with TRBD2 matching over 12 bases. Germline-derived CDR1 and CDR2 are SQVTM and ANQGSEA. The CDR3 consists of 13 residues. With 4 bases clipped from V and 4 bases from J, the junction kept 0 bases outside the gene matches. Here the CDR3 DNA reads TGCAGCGTTGGACTAGCGGGGGCAGATACGCAGTATTTT. Amino acid sequence: CSVGLAGADTQYF.

The V call is TRBV9, the J call TRBJ2-3; TRBD1 is a possible D gene (6 bases). The CDR3 runs 17 residues. The V gene lost 0 bases and the J gene lost 4 bases, with 18 bases spanning the gap. The V gene's germline CDR1 is SGDLS and CDR2 YYNGEE. CDR3 loop: CASSVGRTVVLPDTQYF. DNA of the CDR3: TGTGCCAGCAGCGTAGGCAGGACAGTCGTTTTGCCAGATACGCAGTATTTT. Filled out from reference TRBV9 and TRBJ2-3, the complete variable domain reads DSGVTQTPKHLITATGQRVTLRCSPRSGDLSVYWYQQSLDQGLQFLIQYYNGEERAKGNILERFSAQQFPDLHSELNLSSLELGDSALYFCASSVGRTVVLPDTQYFGPGTRLTVL.

This chain joins TRBV27 and TRBJ1-5, with a weak D call TRBD1 (5 bases). CDR1 and CDR2 (germline): MNHEY, SMNVEV (reference sequence). The CDR3 is made up of 14 amino acids. Trimming removed 9 bases from V and 4 bases from J, with 16 bases in between. The CDR3 bases are TGTGCCAGTGGGGGGACCAGGGAGAATCAGCCCCAGCATTTT. This translates into CASGGTRENQPQHF.

The V call is TRBV18, the J call TRBJ2-3; 11 bases fit TRBD2. V lost 6 bases, J lost 2 bases, and 7 bases stayed unmatched. This CDR3 contains 16 residues. The V gene's germline CDR1 is KGHSH and CDR2 LQKENI. CDR3 sequence reads: CASSKTSGSTTDTQYF. The CDR3 DNA is TGTGCCAGCTCCAAAACTAGCGGGAGTACCACAGATACGCAGTATTTT.

The V call is TRBV6-2 or TRBV6-3, the J call TRBJ2-7; TRBD1 aligns across 9 bases. With V trimmed by 5 bases and J by 2 bases, 4 bases remained unmatched. Germline lookup yields CDR1 MNHEY and CDR2 SVGEGT. The CDR3 runs to 14 residues. CDR3 in amino acids: CASSTGGKTYEQYF. For the CDR3, the DNA is TGTGCCAGCAGTACAGGGGGCAAAACCTACGAGCAGTACTTC.

The chain employs TRBV5-1 and TRBJ2-3, with TRBD2 as a possible D gene (6 bases). Per germline, CDR1 SGHRS and CDR2 YFSETQ. Trimming left V 4 bases short and J 6 bases short, with 15 bases between. The CDR3 is made up of 14 amino acids. The CDR3 protein is CASSGGRGRDTQYF. The DNA of the CDR3 is TGCGCCAGCAGCGGCGGGCGGGGAAGGGATACGCAGTATTTT.

This clone occurred a few times. This rearrangement joins TRBV12-3 or TRBV12-4 to TRBJ1-4; no definite D call. This CDR3 region has 11 residues. Deletions cut 3 bases from V and 8 bases from J, with 4 bases between. The chain's CDR3 is CASSFAEKLFF. For the CDR3, the DNA is TGTGCCAGCAGTTTCGCGGAAAAACTGTTTTTT.

The rearrangement links TRBV9 to TRBJ2-1; TRBD1 aligns across 7 bases. With 0 bases clipped from V and 4 bases from J, the junction kept 10 bases outside the gene matches. This CDR3 contains 17 residues. Germline assignment: CDR1 SGDLS and CDR2 YYNGEE. DNA for the CDR3: TGTGCCAGCAGCGTAGGGACCGGGTCAGGGGGTTACAATGAGCAGTTCTTC. This gives the protein CASSVGTGSGGYNEQFF.

The V gene is TRBV30, the J gene TRBJ1-3; TRBD1 might be the D (6 bases). The ends were cut back, 2 bases at V and 0 bases at J, with 11 bases in the middle. The CDR3 has 15 amino acids. The germline V gene has CDR1 GTSNPN and CDR2 SVGIG (reference sequence). CDR3 DNA sequence: TGTGCCTGGAGTCGTCAGGGGCTCTCTGGAAACACCATATATTTT. Translation: CAWSRQGLSGNTIYF.

This rearrangement joins TRBV24-1 to TRBJ2-2, with 7 positions matching TRBD1. The V gene's germline CDR1 is KGHDR and CDR2 SFDVKD. The CDR3 extends over 16 amino acids. V dropped 3 bases and J dropped 3; count of bases not matched to a gene: 6. CDR3 protein: CATSDPRQGDTGELFF. The DNA of the CDR3 is TGTGCCACCAGTGATCCCCGACAGGGAGACACCGGGGAGCTGTTTTTT.

The chain joins TRBV28 to TRBJ1-2; TRBD1 might be the D (5 bases). The CDR3 has 11 amino acids. CDR1 and CDR2 (germline): MDHEN, SYDVKM. Deletions cut 5 bases from V and 10 bases from J, with 11 bases between. The CDR3 DNA sequence: TGTGCCAGCAGTGGCAGGGAACTCTACACCTTC. This sequence encodes CASSGRELYTF.

V is TRBV11-2 and J is TRBJ2-7; a weak D match, TRBD1 (5 bases). The CDR3 sequence is 15 residues long. The ends were cut back, 3 bases at V and 2 bases at J, with 14 bases in the middle. The germline gives CDR1 SGHAT, CDR2 FQNNGV. The DNA of the CDR3 is TGTGCCAGCAGCTTTCTGACAGATGAAACCTACGAGCAGTACTTC. It specifies CASSFLTDETYEQYF.

This rearrangement joins TRBV28 to TRBJ1-6; D is ambiguous. From germline, CDR1 is MDHEN and CDR2 SYDVKM. The V gene lost 6 bases and the J gene lost 7 bases, with 7 bases spanning the gap. The CDR3 is made up of 12 amino acids. DNA of the CDR3: TGTGCCAGCAGACGGTCCAATTCACCCCTCCACTTT. Its translation: CASRRSNSPLHF.

The V call is TRBV4-3, the J call TRBJ2-7; 9 bases map to TRBD1. Looked up from germline, CDR1 is LGHNA and CDR2 is YSLEER. The J segment lost 4 bases and the V segment lost 3 bases, leaving 4 bases of the junction unmatched. The CDR3 has 14 amino acids. The CDR3 bases are TGCGCCAGCAGCCACCGGACAGGGGAGTACGAGCAGTACTTC. Translating it yields CASSHRTGEYEQYF.

In its sample, this clone was seen once. The rearrangement joins TRBV7-2 to TRBJ2-5, with D possibly being TRBD2 (7 bases). The V end was cut by 2 bases, the J end by 4 bases, with 17 bases between. There are 16 residues in the CDR3. Germline CDR1 and CDR2: SGHTA and FQGNSA. The CDR3 here is CASSLFGRGARETQYF. The CDR3 region has the DNA TGTGCCAGCAGCTTATTCGGTCGGGGGGCCCGAGAGACCCAGTACTTC.

The rearrangement joins TRBV20-1 to TRBJ2-1, with D hard to call. Germline lookup yields CDR1 DFQATT and CDR2 SNEGSKA (reference sequence). V shed 3 bases and J shed 6 bases, with 15 bases lying between them. The CDR3 loop spans 14 amino acids. The CDR3 spells CSASRPGIFNEQFF. The CDR3 region has the DNA TGCAGTGCTAGTAGACCGGGTATCTTCAATGAGCAGTTCTTC.

The chain links TRBV5-6 to TRBJ1-4; D remains ambiguous. The CDR3 length is 14 residues. The germline V and J ends were trimmed by 3 bases and 2 bases, with 8 bases remaining between them. CDR1 is SGHDT and CDR2 is YYEEEE in the germline V gene. This CDR3 reads CASSSGGTNEKLFF. CDR3 bases: TGTGCCAGCAGCTCGGGTGGCACTAATGAAAAACTGTTTTTT.

There are a few counts of this clone. V and J are TRBV18 and TRBJ2-3; no clear D. Trimming removed 3 bases from V and 1 base from J, with 11 bases in between. CDR1 is KGHSH, CDR2 LQKENI, per germline. The length of the CDR3 is 15 residues. CDR3 amino acids: CASSPGPVGTDTQYF. CDR3 in DNA: TGTGCCAGCTCACCTGGGCCCGTGGGCACAGATACGCAGTATTTT.

The chain is built from TRBV7-3 and TRBJ2-1; D perhaps matches TRBD1 (5 bases). Per germline, CDR1 SGHTA and CDR2 FQGTGA. The V end lost 5 bases, the J end lost 9 bases, and 14 bases lay between the germline ends. The CDR3 spans 13 residues. In DNA form, the CDR3 reads TGTGCCAGCAGCCCCTTAGGGGAAACTGAGCAGTTCTTC. Its translation: CASSPLGETEQFF.

CDR3 sequence reads: CAALIFPGFSYEQYF. Here the CDR3 DNA reads TGTGCCGCTTTAATATTTCCAGGGTTCTCCTACGAGCAGTACTTC. The gene calls are TRBV3-1 (or the pseudogene TRBV3-2) and TRBJ2-7; a weak D match, TRBD1 (5 bases). Trimming removed 11 bases from V and 0 bases from J, with 20 bases in between. CDR1 LGHDT and CDR2 YNNKEL come from the germline V gene (reference sequence). The CDR3 contains 15 residues.

The gene calls are TRBV5-6 and TRBJ1-5; 7 nucleotides match TRBD1. The V gene end was trimmed by 4 bases and the J gene end by 4 bases; junction bases not matched to a gene: 2. From germline, CDR1 is SGHDT and CDR2 YYEEEE. This CDR3 comprises 13 residues. CDR3 sequence reads: CASSPQGNQPQHF. The CDR3, as DNA: TGTGCCAGCAGCCCACAGGGGAATCAGCCCCAGCATTTT. Variable domain in full (rest from reference TRBV5-6 and TRBJ1-5): DAGVTQSPTHLIKTRGQQVTLRCSPKSGHDTVSWYQQALGQGPQFIFQYYEEEERQRGNFPDRFSGHQFPNYSSELNVNALLLGDSALYLCASSPQGNQPQHFGDGTRLSIL.

This clone was picked up a small number of times. The chain is built from TRBV7-9 and TRBJ2-7, with 7 bases aligning to TRBD1. This CDR3 has 14 amino acids. V was clipped by 7 bases and J by 7 bases; unmatched bases: 13. CDR1 is SEHNR and CDR2 is FQNEAQ in the germline V gene (reference sequence). The CDR3 coding sequence is TGTGCCAGCACCGAAGGGGACAGTATGAGGGAGCAGTACTTC. As protein: CASTEGDSMREQYF.